This T cell receptor (beta chain) was profiled in a study of T cells in localized non-small cell lung cancer. Libraries were prepared by immunoSEQ multiplex PCR; TCRdb keeps only in-frame clonotypes and omits some of them. The sample holds some 50,000 clones; approximately 86% are singletons and the top ten take 15% to 20%. CDR1 and CDR2 from the germline V gene are SGHRS and YFSETQ. Losses at the gene ends were 0 bases for V and 2 bases for J; bases not matched to a gene: 4. The length of the CDR3 is 16 residues. Findings and limits, study-wide: There was higher T cell clonality in uninvolved adjacent lung than in tumor, and it was highest there. In adjacent lung appeared a median around 54 of the top 100 tumor clones. Heterogeneity cannot be ruled out, as sequencing used one tumor region only.

This clone was seen only once. Antigen: not known. Material: PBMCs, obtained before any cancer treatment. The V and J genes are TRBV5-1 and TRBJ2-7, with TRBD1 identical over 11 bases. The origin of this receptor is a female donor with stage II lung adenocarcinoma. This CDR3 reads CASSLVSGQGAYEQYF. CDR3 bases: TGCGCCAGCAGCTTGGTGTCGGGACAGGGGGCCTACGAGCAGTACTTC.